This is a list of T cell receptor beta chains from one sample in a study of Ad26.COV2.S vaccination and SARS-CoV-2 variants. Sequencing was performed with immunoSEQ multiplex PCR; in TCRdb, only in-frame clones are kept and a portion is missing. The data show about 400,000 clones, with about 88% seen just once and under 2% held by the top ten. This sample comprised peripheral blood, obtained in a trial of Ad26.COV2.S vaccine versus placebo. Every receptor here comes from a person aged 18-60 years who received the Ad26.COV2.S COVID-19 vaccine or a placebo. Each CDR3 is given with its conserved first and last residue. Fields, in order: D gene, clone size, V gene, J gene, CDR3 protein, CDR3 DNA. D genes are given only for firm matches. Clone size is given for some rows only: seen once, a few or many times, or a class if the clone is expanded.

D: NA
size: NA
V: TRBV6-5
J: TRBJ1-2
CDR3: CASRTGTNYGYTF
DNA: TGTGCCAGCAGAACCGGGACGAACTATGGCTACACCTTC

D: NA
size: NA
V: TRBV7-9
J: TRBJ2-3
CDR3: CASSSSPQGGADF
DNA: TGTGCCAGCAGCTCGTCCCCACAAGGGGGGGCCGATTTT

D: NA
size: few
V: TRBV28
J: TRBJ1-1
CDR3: CAISSGSSEAFF
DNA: TGTGCAATTAGCTCGGGGTCCTCTGAAGCTTTCTTT

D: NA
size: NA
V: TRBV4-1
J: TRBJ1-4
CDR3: CASSQGRATNEKLFF
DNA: TGCGCCAGCAGCCAAGGCAGGGCAACTAATGAAAAACTGTTTTTT

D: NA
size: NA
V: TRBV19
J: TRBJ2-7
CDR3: CASSMFESGEPYEQYF
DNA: TGTGCCAGTAGTATGTTTGAGTCGGGGGAACCCTACGAGCAGTACTTC

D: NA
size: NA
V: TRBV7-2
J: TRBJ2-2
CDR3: CASSLVPGAGELFF
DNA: TGTGCCAGCAGCTTAGTTCCAGGGGCTGGGGAGCTGTTTTTT

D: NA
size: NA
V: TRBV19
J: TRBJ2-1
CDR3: CASRLGESWFF
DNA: TGTGCCAGTAGGTTGGGGGAGTCGTGGTTCTTC

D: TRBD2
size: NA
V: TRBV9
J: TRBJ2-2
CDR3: CASSVGVAGAAGELFF
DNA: TGTGCCAGCAGCGTAGGGGTAGCGGGAGCTGCCGGGGAGCTGTTTTTT

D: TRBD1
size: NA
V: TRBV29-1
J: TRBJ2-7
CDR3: CSVELPGQGAYEQYF
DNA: TGCAGCGTTGAACTACCGGGACAGGGGGCCTACGAGCAGTACTTC

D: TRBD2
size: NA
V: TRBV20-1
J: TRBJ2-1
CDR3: CSASGLAGNNEQFF
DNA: TGCAGTGCTAGTGGACTAGCGGGGAACAATGAGCAGTTCTTC

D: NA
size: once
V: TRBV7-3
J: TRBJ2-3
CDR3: CASSLNREADTQYF
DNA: TGTGCCAGCAGCTTGAACAGGGAGGCAGATACGCAGTATTTT

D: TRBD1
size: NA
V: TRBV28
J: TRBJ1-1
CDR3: CASSPGTGVRGPTEAFF
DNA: TGTGCCAGCAGCCCAGGGACAGGGGTCCGGGGGCCCACTGAAGCTTTCTTT

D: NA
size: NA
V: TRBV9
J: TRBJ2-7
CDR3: CASSVATGESYEQYF
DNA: TGTGCCAGCAGCGTAGCTACGGGAGAAAGCTACGAGCAGTACTTC

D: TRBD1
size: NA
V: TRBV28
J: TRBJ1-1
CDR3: CASSYGQGSFF
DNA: TGTGCCAGCAGTTACGGACAGGGGAGTTTCTTT

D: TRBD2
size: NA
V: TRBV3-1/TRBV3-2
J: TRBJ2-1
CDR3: CASSQDAAGYNEQFF
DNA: TGTGCCAGCAGCCAAGATGCAGCGGGGTACAATGAGCAGTTCTTC

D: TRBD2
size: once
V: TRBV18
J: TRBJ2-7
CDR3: CASSPKASGRIYEQYF
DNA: TGTGCCAGCTCACCTAAGGCTAGCGGGAGAATCTACGAGCAGTACTTC

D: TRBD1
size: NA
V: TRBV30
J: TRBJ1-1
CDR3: CAWSQGVVGTEAFF
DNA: TGTGCCTGGAGTCAGGGGGTAGTTGGCACTGAAGCTTTCTTT

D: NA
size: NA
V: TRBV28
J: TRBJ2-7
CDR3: CATQDSLGEQYF
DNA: TGTGCTACACAAGACAGTCTAGGAGAGCAGTACTTC

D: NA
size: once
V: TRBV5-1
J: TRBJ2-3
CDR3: CASREGITDTQYF
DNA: TGCGCCAGCAGGGAGGGGATCACAGATACGCAGTATTTT

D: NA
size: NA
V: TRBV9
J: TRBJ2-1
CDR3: CASSEAGQHNEQFF
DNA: TGTGCCAGCAGCGAGGCGGGACAGCACAATGAGCAGTTCTTC

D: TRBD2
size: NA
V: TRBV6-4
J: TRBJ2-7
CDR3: CASSYLAGTPYEQYF
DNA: TGTGCCAGCAGTTACCTAGCGGGCACTCCCTACGAGCAGTACTTC

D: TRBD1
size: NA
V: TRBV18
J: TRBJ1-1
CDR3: CASSPGQGAGAFF
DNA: TGTGCCAGCTCACCTGGACAGGGGGCAGGGGCTTTCTTT

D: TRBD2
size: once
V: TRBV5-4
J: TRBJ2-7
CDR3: CASSLTTSGSYEQYF
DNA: TGTGCCAGCAGCTTAACGACTAGCGGCTCCTACGAGCAGTACTTC

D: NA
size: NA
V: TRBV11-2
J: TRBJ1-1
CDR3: CASRMSGEAFF
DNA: TGTGCCAGCAGAATGTCAGGGGAAGCTTTCTTT

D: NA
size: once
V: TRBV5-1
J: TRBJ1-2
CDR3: CASSLLPTPDYGYTF
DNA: TGCGCCAGCAGCTTGTTGCCCACGCCGGATTATGGCTACACCTTC

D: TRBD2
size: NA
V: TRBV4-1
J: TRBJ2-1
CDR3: CASRPLGGRANEQFF
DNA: TGCGCCAGCAGGCCTCTAGGCGGGAGGGCCAATGAGCAGTTCTTC

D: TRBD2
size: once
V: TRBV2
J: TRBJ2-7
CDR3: CASRGRAGLESYEQYF
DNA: TGTGCCAGCAGGGGGCGTGCCGGACTAGAGTCCTACGAGCAGTACTTC

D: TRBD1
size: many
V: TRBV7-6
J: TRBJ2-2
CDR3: CASSLGTGAKLFF
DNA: TGTGCCAGCAGCTTAGGGACAGGGGCCAAGCTGTTTTTT

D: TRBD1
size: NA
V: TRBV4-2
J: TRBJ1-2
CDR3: CASSQQGGYGYTF
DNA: TGTGCCAGCAGCCAACAGGGGGGGTATGGCTACACCTTC

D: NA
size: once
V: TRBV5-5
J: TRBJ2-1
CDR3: CASSEEWASGQNNEQFF
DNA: TGTGCCAGCAGCGAGGAGTGGGCCTCCGGCCAAAACAATGAGCAGTTCTTC

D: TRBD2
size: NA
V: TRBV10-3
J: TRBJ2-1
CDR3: CAISQAGTNQGNEQFF
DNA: TGTGCCATCAGTCAAGCGGGGACGAACCAAGGGAATGAGCAGTTCTTC

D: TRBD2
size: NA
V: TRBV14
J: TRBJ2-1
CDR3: CASSLRRTSGKNEQFF
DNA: TGTGCCAGCAGCCTACGGCGGACTAGCGGTAAGAATGAGCAGTTCTTC

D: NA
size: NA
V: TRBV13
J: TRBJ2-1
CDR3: CASSFSPKANEQFF
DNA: TGTGCCAGCAGCTTCTCCCCCAAGGCAAATGAGCAGTTCTTC

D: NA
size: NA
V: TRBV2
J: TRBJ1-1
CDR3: CASKSEESTEAFF
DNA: TGTGCCAGCAAGTCGGAGGAGAGCACTGAAGCTTTCTTT

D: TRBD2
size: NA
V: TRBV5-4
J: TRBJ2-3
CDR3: CASSSDLAGVWGDTQYF
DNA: TGTGCCAGCAGCTCCGACCTAGCGGGAGTTTGGGGGGATACGCAGTATTTT

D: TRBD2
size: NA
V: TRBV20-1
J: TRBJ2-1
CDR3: CSASSSGIPSSYNEQFF
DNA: TGCAGTGCTAGTTCTAGCGGGATCCCGAGCTCCTACAATGAGCAGTTCTTC

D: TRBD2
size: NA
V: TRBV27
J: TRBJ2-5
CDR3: CASSPWGLVGETQYF
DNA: TGTGCCAGCAGCCCCTGGGGACTAGTCGGGGAGACCCAGTACTTC

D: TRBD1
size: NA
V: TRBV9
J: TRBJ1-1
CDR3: CASSPQGAGITEAFF
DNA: TGTGCCAGCAGCCCGCAGGGGGCGGGGATAACTGAAGCTTTCTTT

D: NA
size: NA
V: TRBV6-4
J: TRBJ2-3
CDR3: CASSDELDTQYF
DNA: TGTGCCAGCAGTGACGAGCTAGATACGCAGTATTTT

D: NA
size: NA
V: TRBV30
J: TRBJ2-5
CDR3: CAWSVRRGVGETQYF
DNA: TGTGCCTGGAGTGTTCGAAGAGGGGTTGGCGAGACCCAGTACTTC